A single sample gave rise to the 4 T cell receptor beta chains below, sequenced in a study of cytomegalovirus exposure and HLA in healthy donors. The PCR made use of 60 Vbeta and 13 Jbeta primers. Method: immunoSEQ multiplex PCR; TCRdb's copy keeps in-frame clones and lacks some. The record lists about 67,000 clones, of which the ten most abundant hold over 1.5%. Sequencing input: PBMCs. These receptors were collected from a woman aged 25 to 39 in good health and CMV-seronegative.

V is TRBV4-1 and J is TRBJ1-1; a weak D match, TRBD1 (5 bases). With 3 bases removed from V and 8 bases from J, the gap between germline ends came to 16 bases. Germline V gene sequence: CDR1 MGHRA, CDR2 YSYEKL. This CDR3 is 14 amino acids long. CDR3 loop: CASSHNDSPREAFF. CDR3 in DNA: TGCGCCAGCAGCCATAACGACAGCCCGAGGGAAGCTTTCTTT.

The rearrangement links TRBV10-1 to TRBJ1-4; D unresolved. CDR1 is WNHNN, CDR2 SYGVQD, per germline (reference sequence). The length of the CDR3 is 14 residues. Trimming pared 6 bases from V and 4 bases from J, leaving 12 bases between. The CDR3 reads CASSRPGDNEKLFF. The CDR3 bases are TGCGCCAGCAGCCGCCCCGGGGATAATGAAAAACTGTTTTTT.

The V gene is TRBV9, the J gene TRBJ2-7; 9 bases are a match to TRBD1. The CDR3 totals 15 residues. J gave up 1 base and V 4 bases, and 6 bases lay outside the gene matches. Germline V gene lookup returns CDR1 SGDLS and CDR2 YYNGEE. CDR3 DNA: TGTGCCAGCAGCTTTCAGACAGGGGGGTCCTACGAGCAGTACTTC. This codes for CASSFQTGGSYEQYF.

This chain connects TRBV5-1 to TRBJ1-1, with D hard to call. Germline V gene data show CDR1 as SGHRS and CDR2 as YFSETQ. CDR3 length equals 14 residues. Trimming left V 0 bases short and J 1 base short, with 7 bases between. As DNA, the CDR3 is TGCGCCAGCAGCTTGGACAGACAGAACACTGAAGCTTTCTTT. This codes for CASSLDRQNTEAFF.